In its sample, the clone carrying this T cell receptor (beta chain) is medium-sized (0.01 to 0.1%). What it recognizes is unknown. The entry originates in a study of CD4 T cells in relation to SARS-CoV-2 and coronaviruses. The study's findings and limits: Compared with monoreactive clones, crossreactive clones showed significantly weaker SARS-CoV-2 expansion.

The CDR3 spans 14 residues. The V segment lost 6 bases and the J segment 8 bases; nucleotides outside the gene matches: 8. The germline V gene has CDR1 SGHKS and CDR2 YYEKEE (reference sequence). TCRdb's table, derived via immunoSEQ multiplex PCR, lists solely in-frame clones and lacks some. The sample lists around 24,000 clones; about 75% were seen once. CD4+ T cells from unexposed donors were obtained before the COVID-19 pandemic (2011-2018). The cells were cultured for 10 days before CD4+ T cells were isolated. As cell numbers allowed, unexposed-donor CD4+ T cells faced SARS-CoV-2 S/N and four cold-coronavirus spikes. Each well had a few million PBMCs in 5% human AB serum with IL-2.

The gene calls are TRBV5-5 and TRBJ2-1, with 10 positions matching TRBD1. Sequenced material: CD4+ T cells from PBMCs, cultured in vitro. This receptor was taken from a human donor in good health. Here the CDR3 reads CASTRTGGSYEQFF. As DNA, the CDR3 is TGTGCCAGCACCCGGACAGGGGGAAGTTATGAGCAGTTCTTC.